Presented here are 23 T cell receptor beta chains from one specimen sequenced in a study of T-cell reconstitution after alpha-beta-depleted transplantation in children (dated by TCRdb to the mid-2010s). This sample's treatment or condition label indicates: allogeneic hematopoietic cell transplantation with graft depleted of TCRalphabeta T cells and CD19 B cells. Library generation was performed with PCR. The data were produced on an Illumina HiSeq 2500. TCR library preparation used molecular barcoding, with unique molecular identifiers applied to normalize quantification of the TCRbeta repertoire. The public reads were reprocessed in TCRdb via fastp at Q25 and MiXCR, keeping in-frame beta chains. Entries that share a CDR3 protein sequence are merged under the most common genes and DNA. Counted in this sample were hundreds of thousands of distinct CDR3 sequences; around 12% of them appeared once. The ten largest clones represent 0.79% of the sample.

The material sequenced was PBMCs, taken before TCRalphabeta/CD19-depleted stem cell transplant. These receptors were obtained from a girl aged 2-10 years with congenital amegakaryocytic thrombocytopenia, due to receive a stem cell transplant.

This clonotype was counted at least ten times. J is TRBJ2-2 and V is TRBV20-1; 12 bases align to TRBD1. Losses at the gene ends were 6 bases for V and 3 bases for J; bases not matched to a gene: 8. The germline CDR1 and CDR2 sequences are DFQATT and SNEGSKA (reference sequence). The CDR3 runs 16 residues. CDR3 region: CSAQGTGGGHTGELFF. CDR3 in DNA: TGCAGTGCCCAAGGGACAGGGGGCGGTCACACCGGGGAGCTGTTTTTT.

The chain uses TRBV6-1 and TRBJ2-3; D is possibly TRBD1 or TRBD2 (5 bases each). V was shortened by 3 bases and J by 0 bases, with 13 bases between the two germline ends. This CDR3 is built from 16 residues. Germline CDR1 and CDR2: MNHNS and SASEGT. CDR3 region: CASSDRDGFSTDTQYF. CDR3 DNA sequence: TGTGCCAGCAGTGACCGGGACGGATTTAGCACAGATACGCAGTATTTT.

This clonotype was observed at least ten times. The gene calls are TRBV7-2 and TRBJ2-1, with 8 bases identical to TRBD2. Germline CDR1 and CDR2: SGHTA and FQGNSA. The CDR3 covers 13 residues. The junction had 6 bases not matched to a gene; V was cut back by 6 bases and J by 8 bases. For the CDR3, the DNA is TGTGCCAGCAGACCCGGGACTAGGGATGAGCAGTTCTTC. It is translated as CASRPGTRDEQFF.

This clonotype was seen repeatedly, ten times or more. This chain links TRBV5-6 with TRBJ1-3; TRBD1 aligns across 9 bases. CDR1 is SGHDT and CDR2 is YYEEEE in the germline V gene. This CDR3 contains 14 residues. The V segment lost 3 bases and the J segment 8 bases; nucleotides outside the gene matches: 6. For the CDR3, the DNA is TGTGCCAGCAGCTCGGACAGGGGAGGATACACCATATATTTT. Translating it yields CASSSDRGGYTIYF.

The genes are TRBV20-1 and TRBJ2-5, with D maybe TRBD1 (6 bases). Per germline, CDR1 DFQATT and CDR2 SNEGSKA (reference sequence). Trimming shortened V by 6 bases and J by 4 bases, and 15 bases separated the two germline ends. CDR3 length: 13 residues. The CDR3 region is CSAEAGVRETQYF. The CDR3 DNA is TGCAGTGCCGAGGCAGGGGTTCGAGAGACCCAGTACTTC.

This chain links TRBV29-1 with TRBJ2-1; 7 bases agree with TRBD2. V dropped 4 bases and J dropped 0; count of bases not matched to a gene: 6. CDR3 length: 15 residues. Germline CDR1 SQVTM, CDR2 ANQGSEA. The CDR3 coding sequence is TGCAGCGTTGGGGGTGGCGGGAGCTCCTACAATGAGCAGTTCTTC. The encoded protein is CSVGGGGSSYNEQFF.

Only a few counts were recorded for this clonotype. The gene calls are TRBV12-3 or TRBV12-4 and TRBJ1-5; D uncertain. There are 15 residues in the CDR3. Trimming removed 2 bases at V and 3 bases at J, with 11 bases between. CDR3 loop: CASSLRVWFNQPQHF. The DNA of the CDR3 is TGTGCCAGCAGTTTAAGGGTCTGGTTCAATCAGCCCCAGCATTTT.

With regard to this clonotype: Mismatch with germline at one junction end may stem from a read error. J is TRBJ2-1 and V is TRBV24-1; the D is unclear. Germline CDR1 and CDR2: KGHDR and SFDVKD. The CDR3 spans 17 residues. CDR3 nucleotides: TGTGCCACCAGTGATTTGCGGATAGGGTCCCCTGGTAATGGGCAGTTCTTC. Its translation: CATSDLRIGSPGNGQFF.

The genes are TRBV3-1 and TRBJ2-6; D gene ambiguous. V was cut by 0 bases and J by 4 bases, with 7 bases left in between. CDR3 size: 15 residues. CDR1 is LGHDT, CDR2 YNNKEL, per germline (reference sequence). The CDR3 loop is CASSQDTTGANVLTF. The CDR3 bases are TGTGCCAGCAGCCAAGATACAACAGGGGCCAACGTCCTGACTTTC. Based on the CDR3 plus reference TRBV3-1 and TRBJ2-6, the full variable domain is DTAVSQTPKYLVTQMGNDKSIKCEQNLGHDTMYWYKQDSKKFLKIMFSYNNKELIINETVPNRFSPKSPDKAHLNLHINSLELGDSAVYFCASSQDTTGANVLTFGAGSRLTVL.

The sample holds many counts of this clonotype. This chain links TRBV12-3 or TRBV12-4 with TRBJ1-5, with D tentatively TRBD1 (6 bases). V lost 6 bases and J lost 3, with 9 bases in between. The length of the CDR3 is 13 residues. The CDR3 nucleotides read TGTGCCAGCAGGCGGACAGACAATCAGCCCCAGCATTTT. Translation gives CASRRTDNQPQHF.

This clonotype showed up many times. This rearrangement joins TRBV5-1 to TRBJ2-3; D uncertain. The CDR3 sequence is 17 residues long. Trimming shortened V by 4 bases and J by 0 bases, and 18 bases separated the two germline ends. Germline V gene lookup returns CDR1 SGHRS and CDR2 YFSETQ. The CDR3 bases are TGCGCCAGCAGCCCCAAGACCGATCCGATTAGCACAGATACGCAGTATTTT. Translated: CASSPKTDPISTDTQYF.

This clonotype was seen a few times. This chain links TRBV20-1 with TRBJ1-6, with D perhaps matching TRBD1 (5 bases). Germline lookup yields CDR1 DFQATT and CDR2 SNEGSKA (reference sequence). This CDR3 spans 14 amino acids. Between the trimmed V and J ends, which lost 1 base and 7 bases, there was a span of 11 bases. The DNA for the CDR3 is TGCAGTGCTAGAGGGCGGGGGGGGAATTCACCCCTCCACTTT. It specifies CSARGRGGNSPLHF.

The V gene is TRBV12-3 or TRBV12-4, the J gene TRBJ1-5; no definite D call. The CDR3 is made up of 14 amino acids. V lost 6 bases and J 11 bases, leaving 20 bases between the germline ends. The CDR3 sequence: CASRASGLPVAQHF. The CDR3 bases are TGTGCCAGCAGGGCCTCGGGGTTACCGGTGGCCCAGCATTTT.

This clonotype appeared a few times. V is TRBV14 and J is TRBJ2-3; D is undetermined. This CDR3 is built from 17 residues. The germline gives CDR1 SGHDN, CDR2 FVKESK. The V end was cut by 1 base, the J end by 0 bases, with 14 bases between. The DNA of the CDR3 is TGTGCCAGCAGCCAAGTTTCCGGCATCGCTAGCACAGATACGCAGTATTTT. It specifies CASSQVSGIASTDTQYF.

The rearrangement joins TRBV4-2 to TRBJ2-7; TRBD2 matches at 13 bases. J lost 0 bases, V lost 5 bases, and 19 bases had no gene match. This CDR3 has 21 residues. Germline V CDR1 and CDR2: LGHNA, YNFKEQ. In DNA form, the CDR3 reads TGTGCCAGCAGCTCCGGGGGACTAGCGGGACCGATATTCATGAGCTCCTACGAGCAGTACTTC. Translating it yields CASSSGGLAGPIFMSSYEQYF.

The sample holds many counts of this clonotype. The chain combines TRBV14 with TRBJ2-3; possible D gene TRBD2, 6 bases. V was cut by 3 bases and J by 5 bases, with 15 bases left in between. The length of the CDR3 is 15 residues. Per the germline V gene, CDR1 is SGHDN and CDR2 is FVKESK. The CDR3 region has the DNA TGTGCCAGCAGCCAGGGACTCGTTCGAGGAGATACGCAGTATTTT. This sequence encodes CASSQGLVRGDTQYF.

V and J are TRBV3-1 and TRBJ2-5; D is ambiguous. From germline, CDR1 is LGHDT and CDR2 YNNKEL (reference sequence). CDR3 length equals 12 residues. V gave up 0 bases and J gave up 6 bases, with 5 bases separating them. The CDR3 sequence is CASSQDEQTQYF. The CDR3 nucleotides read TGTGCCAGCAGCCAAGATGAACAGACCCAGTACTTC.

The chain links TRBV5-1 to TRBJ1-1; D is possibly TRBD1 (5 bases). The CDR3 runs 14 residues. V was shortened by 4 bases and J by 2 bases, with 12 bases between the two germline ends. Germline V lookup: CDR1 SGHRS, CDR2 YFSETQ. The CDR3 protein is CASSAATGNTEAFF. The CDR3 bases are TGCGCCAGCAGCGCGGCAACAGGTAACACTGAAGCTTTCTTT.

This clonotype has at least ten counts. The rearrangement joins TRBV6-5 to TRBJ2-2; TRBD1 agrees at 8 bases. Germline CDR1 is MNHEY and CDR2 is SVGAGI. The CDR3 length is 16 residues. V dropped 0 bases and J dropped 7; count of bases not matched to a gene: 7. CDR3 bases: TGTGCCAGCAGTTACTCTGAGACAGGGGTTTACGGGGAGCTGTTTTTT. It specifies CASSYSETGVYGELFF.

This clonotype was found many times. This rearrangement joins TRBV5-6 to TRBJ1-1; the match to TRBD1 covers 10 bases. The CDR3 is 16 amino acids. The junction had 6 bases not matched to a gene; V was cut back by 4 bases and J by 0 bases. From germline, CDR1 is SGHDT and CDR2 YYEEEE. The CDR3 protein is CASSGGQGHMNTEAFF. The CDR3 nucleotides are TGTGCCAGCAGCGGGGGACAGGGGCACATGAACACTGAAGCTTTCTTT.

J is TRBJ2-7 and V is TRBV15; a possible D gene is TRBD2 (5 bases). Germline V gives CDR1 LNHNV, CDR2 YYDKDF (reference sequence). Trimming stripped 0 bases from V and 1 base from J, with 10 bases between. The CDR3 loop spans 15 amino acids. This chain's CDR3 is CATSRDYGDSYEQYF. In DNA, the CDR3 is TGTGCCACCAGCAGAGATTACGGGGATTCCTACGAGCAGTACTTC.

Here the CDR3 reads CSVRTSGQGEQYF. The DNA of the CDR3 is TGCAGCGTCAGAACGTCCGGACAGGGTGAGCAGTACTTC. The chain uses TRBV29-1 and TRBJ2-7; TRBD1 matches at 8 bases. Trimming removed 6 bases from V and 7 bases from J; junction bases left unmatched: 11. The CDR3 length is 13 residues. From germline, CDR1 is SQVTM and CDR2 ANQGSEA.

The sample holds many counts of this clonotype. The rearrangement uses TRBV20-1 and TRBJ2-7; D uncertain. CDR1 is DFQATT and CDR2 is SNEGSKA in the germline V gene (reference sequence). The length of the CDR3 is 13 residues. Trimming removed 6 bases from V and 4 bases from J, with 16 bases in between. The CDR3 is CSAFGDDGYEQYF. CDR3 nucleotides: TGCAGTGCCTTCGGCGACGACGGATACGAGCAGTACTTC.